The 17 T cell receptor beta chains below all came from one sample that was sequenced in a study of T cell repertoires in cytomegalovirus infection. Using its own MiXCR run on the reads, TCRdb lists one record per CDR3 protein. The data hold nearly 450,000 distinct CDR3 sequences, with approximately 33% observed a single time. The source material was PBMCs. These receptors were obtained from a human donor in good health (CMV status not recorded). Some clones in this sample may be carry-over from other donors' samples.

There are many counts of this clonotype. The chain links TRBV7-9 to TRBJ2-5, with 8 bases matching TRBD1. In germline, CDR1 is SEHNR, CDR2 FQNEAQ (reference sequence). With V trimmed by 4 bases and J by 6 bases, 13 bases remained unmatched. The CDR3 extends over 16 amino acids. The CDR3 region is CASSSDDDRGVKTQYF. In DNA, the CDR3 is TGTGCCAGCAGCTCAGACGACGACAGGGGTGTGAAGACCCAGTACTTC.

CDR3 coding DNA: TGTGCCAGCAGCCAATCGGGAGGGCTTGAAGCTTTCTTT. Translated: CASSQSGGLEAFF. The chain combines TRBV3-1 with TRBJ1-1; no clear D. Trimming cost V 2 bases and J 7 bases, with 11 bases left between them. The germline V gene encodes CDR1 LGHDT and CDR2 YNNKEL (reference sequence). CDR3 length equals 13 residues.

A word on this clonotype: A much larger clone is a single base away; this may be a read error. This chain links TRBV12-3 or TRBV12-4 with TRBJ1-6, with unresolved D. This CDR3 region has 14 residues. CDR3 bases: TGTGCCAGCACTTTGACGGATTATAATTCACCCCTCCAATTT. Translation: CASTLTDYNSPLQF.

This clonotype turned up a few times. V and J are TRBV4-1 and TRBJ2-1; 9 bases are shared with TRBD2. Germline CDR1 and CDR2: MGHRA and YSYEKL. This CDR3 comprises 17 residues. J was trimmed by 0 bases and V by 4 bases; bases with no gene match: 7. CDR3 nucleotide sequence: TGCGCCAGCAGCCGTGCAGCGGGGGGATTCTCCTACAATGAGCAGTTCTTC. This gives the protein CASSRAAGGFSYNEQFF.

This clonotype was counted only a few times. The chain links TRBV5-4 to TRBJ1-4, with TRBD1 matching 7 bases. Per germline, CDR1 SGHNT and CDR2 YYREEE (reference sequence). The CDR3 is 15 amino acids. The trim removed 5 bases at V and 8 bases at J, leaving 12 bases unmatched. The CDR3 here is CASSSGQNLEEKLFF. In nucleotides, the CDR3 is TGTGCCAGCAGTTCGGGACAGAACCTTGAGGAAAAACTGTTTTTT.

The gene calls are TRBV4-2 and TRBJ1-5; possibly TRBD1 for D (6 bases). The CDR3 loop spans 16 amino acids. V lost 1 base and J lost 5, with 15 bases in between. Germline V lookup: CDR1 LGHNA, CDR2 YNFKEQ. The CDR3: CASSQGYRAGDQPQHF. The DNA of the CDR3 is TGTGCCAGCAGCCAAGGGTACAGGGCTGGGGATCAGCCCCAGCATTTT.

V and J are TRBV6-1 and TRBJ2-7; 9 nucleotides match TRBD1. Losses at the gene ends were 8 bases for V and 5 bases for J; bases not matched to a gene: 7. CDR3 length equals 13 residues. From germline, CDR1 is MNHNS and CDR2 SASEGT. The CDR3 spells CASFGTGTNEQYF. CDR3 bases: TGTGCCAGCTTCGGGACAGGGACTAACGAGCAGTACTTC.

The gene calls are TRBV27 and TRBJ2-2; maybe TRBD2 (5 bases). V dropped 5 bases and J dropped 5 bases, with 12 bases sitting between them. Per the germline V gene, CDR1 is MNHEY and CDR2 is SMNVEV (reference sequence). This CDR3 is built from 14 residues. The chain's CDR3 is CASSVEWRTGELFF. CDR3 DNA sequence: TGTGCCAGCAGTGTGGAATGGAGGACCGGGGAGCTGTTTTTT.

This clonotype was detected a few times. A read error may be the cause here, since a much bigger clone is one base away. The V gene is TRBV7-6, the J gene TRBJ2-5; D remains unclear. Germline loops: CDR1 SGHVS, CDR2 FNYEAQ. Deletions cut 2 bases from V and 5 bases from J, with 15 bases between. The CDR3 has 15 residues. The CDR3 is CASSLLPRVTETQYF. In DNA form, the CDR3 reads TGTGCCAGCAGCTTACTACCTAGAGTGACGGAGACCCAGTACTTC.

The rearrangement joins TRBV19 to TRBJ1-1, with TRBD1 as a possible D gene (5 bases). The CDR3 has 16 amino acids. Trimming took 7 bases from V and 7 from J, leaving 25 bases between them. CDR1 and CDR2 from the germline V gene are LNHDA and SQIVND (reference sequence). The chain's CDR3 is CASTSGHGPGRSEAFF. CDR3 DNA sequence: TGTGCCAGTACCTCCGGACATGGGCCGGGAAGGAGTGAAGCTTTCTTT.

This clonotype was recorded at least ten times. This sequence joins TRBV7-2 and TRBJ1-4; tentatively, D is TRBD1 (6 bases). There are 18 residues in the CDR3. Trimming removed 1 base from V and 0 bases from J, with 15 bases in between. CDR1 is SGHTA, CDR2 FQGNSA, per germline. For the CDR3, the DNA is TGTGCCAGCAGCTTAGTGTTAAGGGGGACTGCAACTAATGAAAAACTGTTTTTT. As protein: CASSLVLRGTATNEKLFF. The whole variable domain, filled in from reference TRBV7-2 and TRBJ1-4, reads GAGVSQSPSNKVTEKGKDVELRCDPISGHTALYWYRQSLGQGLEFLIYFQGNSAPDKSGLPSDRFSAERTGGSVSTLTIQRTQQEDSAVYLCASSLVLRGTATNEKLFFGSGTQLSVL.

This clonotype has ten or more counts. The CDR3 sequence: CASSLARTEAFF. The DNA for the CDR3 is TGTGCCAGCAGTTTAGCCCGCACTGAAGCTTTCTTT. The J gene is TRBJ1-1, the V gene TRBV12-3 or TRBV12-4, with D uncertain. V gave up 0 bases and J gave up 4 bases, with 3 bases separating them. The CDR3 loop spans 12 amino acids.

The chain employs TRBV2 and TRBJ2-1; 9 bases line up with TRBD1. V dropped 8 bases and J dropped 5; count of bases not matched to a gene: 19. Germline V gene lookup returns CDR1 SNHLY and CDR2 FYNNEI. The CDR3 is 18 amino acids. The CDR3 protein is CASLPVGLRQGVNNEQFF. As DNA, the CDR3 is TGTGCCAGCCTCCCGGTGGGTCTCAGACAGGGGGTGAACAATGAGCAGTTCTTC. The full variable domain, completed using reference TRBV2 and TRBJ2-1, is EPEVTQTPSHQVTQMGQEVILRCVPISNHLYFYWYRQILGQKVEFLVSFYNNEISEKSEIFDDQFSVERPDGSNFTLKIRSTKLEDSAMYFCASLPVGLRQGVNNEQFFGPGTRLTVL.

Ten or more counts support this clonotype. The J gene is TRBJ2-2, the V gene TRBV11-3; weak D call: TRBD2 (5 bases). Looked up from germline, CDR1 is SGHNT and CDR2 is YENEEA. Between the trimmed V and J ends, which lost 5 bases and 6 bases, there was a span of 13 bases. This CDR3 is 14 amino acids long. CDR3 in amino acids: CASSPRATAGELFF. DNA for the CDR3: TGTGCCAGCAGCCCGCGGGCGACGGCCGGGGAGCTGTTTTTT.

This chain uses TRBV27 with TRBJ1-3; D remains ambiguous. This CDR3 region has 15 residues. Trimming pared 6 bases from V and 0 bases from J, leaving 12 bases between. Looked up from germline, CDR1 is MNHEY and CDR2 is SMNVEV (reference sequence). DNA of the CDR3: TGTGCCAGCAGACCAACAGCGAACTCTGGAAACACCATATATTTT. Residues: CASRPTANSGNTIYF.

J is TRBJ1-2 and V is TRBV14; the match to TRBD1 covers 7 bases. The J segment lost 1 base and the V segment lost 2 bases, leaving 7 bases of the junction unmatched. The V gene's germline CDR1 is SGHDN and CDR2 FVKESK. The CDR3 length is 16 residues. CDR3 DNA sequence: TGTGCCAGCAGCCAAAGCCCGGGACAGATTAACTATGGCTACACCTTC. This translates into CASSQSPGQINYGYTF. The full variable domain, with the rest looked up from reference TRBV14 and TRBJ1-2, is EAGVTQFPSHSVIEKGQTVTLRCDPISGHDNLYWYRRVMGKEIKFLLHFVKESKQDESGMPNNRFLAERTGGTYSTLKVQPAELEDSGVYFCASSQSPGQINYGYTFGSGTRLTVV.

This clonotype was counted at least ten times. V gene TRBV12-3 or TRBV12-4 combines with J gene TRBJ1-3; 7 nucleotides align to TRBD1. V dropped 3 bases and J dropped 4; count of bases not matched to a gene: 6. CDR3 length equals 15 residues. The CDR3 loop reads CASSFSGGGGNTIYF. DNA for the CDR3: TGTGCCAGCAGTTTCTCAGGGGGAGGAGGAAACACCATATATTTT.